The present T cell receptor beta chain was sequenced within a study of cytomegalovirus exposure and HLA in healthy donors. Use of 60 Vbeta and 13 Jbeta primers characterized the PCR. Generated by immunoSEQ multiplex PCR, the TCRdb table keeps only in-frame clones and is missing some. The sample records around 200,000 clones, 75% to 90% being singletons. This sequence originates from a man aged 35-49 years in good health and CMV-seropositive. The source material was PBMCs.

CDR3 sequence reads: CASSLGGRNEQFF. The DNA for the CDR3 is TGTGCCAGCAGTTTGGGAGGAAGGAATGAGCAGTTCTTC. This rearrangement joins TRBV6-5 to TRBJ2-1; D might be TRBD2 (6 bases). The germline gives CDR1 MNHEY, CDR2 SVGAGI. The V and J ends lost 4 bases and 7 bases respectively, with 11 bases between them. CDR3 length: 13 residues.